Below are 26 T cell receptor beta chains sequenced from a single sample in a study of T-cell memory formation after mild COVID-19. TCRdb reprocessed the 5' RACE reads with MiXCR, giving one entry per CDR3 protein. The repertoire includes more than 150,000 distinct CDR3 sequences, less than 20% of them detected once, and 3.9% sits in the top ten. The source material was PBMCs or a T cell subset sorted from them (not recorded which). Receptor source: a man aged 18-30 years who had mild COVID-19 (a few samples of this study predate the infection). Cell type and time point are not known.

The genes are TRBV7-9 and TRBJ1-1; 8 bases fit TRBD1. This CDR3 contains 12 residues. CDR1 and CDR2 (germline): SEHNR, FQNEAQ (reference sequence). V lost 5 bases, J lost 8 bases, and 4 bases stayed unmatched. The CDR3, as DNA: TGTGCCAGCAGCCGCCGGACAGGGGAAGCTTTCTTT. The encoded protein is CASSRRTGEAFF.

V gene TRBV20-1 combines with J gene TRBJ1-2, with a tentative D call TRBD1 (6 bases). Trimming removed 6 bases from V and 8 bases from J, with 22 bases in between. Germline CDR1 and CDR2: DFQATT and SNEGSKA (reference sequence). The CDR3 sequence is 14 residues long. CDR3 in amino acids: CSATPLDRNRGYTF. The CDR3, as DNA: TGCAGTGCCACCCCATTAGACAGGAACAGAGGCTACACCTTC.

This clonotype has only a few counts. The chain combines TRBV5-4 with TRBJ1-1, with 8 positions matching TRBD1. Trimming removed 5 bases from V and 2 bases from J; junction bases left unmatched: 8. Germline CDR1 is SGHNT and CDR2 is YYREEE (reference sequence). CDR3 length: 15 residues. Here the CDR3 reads CASSSGQGGNTEAFF. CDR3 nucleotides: TGTGCCAGCAGTTCCGGACAGGGAGGCAACACTGAAGCTTTCTTT.

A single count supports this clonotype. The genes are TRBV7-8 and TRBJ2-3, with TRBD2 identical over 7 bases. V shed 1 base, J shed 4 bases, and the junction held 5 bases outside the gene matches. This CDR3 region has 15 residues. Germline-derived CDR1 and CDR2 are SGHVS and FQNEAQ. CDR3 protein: CASSLVGGWPDTQYF. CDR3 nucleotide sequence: TGTGCCAGCAGCTTAGTGGGGGGGTGGCCAGATACGCAGTATTTT.

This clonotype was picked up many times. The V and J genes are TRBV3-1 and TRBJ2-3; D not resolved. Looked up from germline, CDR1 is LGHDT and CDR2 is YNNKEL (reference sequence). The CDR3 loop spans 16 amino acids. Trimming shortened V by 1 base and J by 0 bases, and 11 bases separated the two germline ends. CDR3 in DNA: TGTGCCAGCAGCCAAGGAGCGAGAACTAGCACAGATACGCAGTATTTT. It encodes CASSQGARTSTDTQYF.

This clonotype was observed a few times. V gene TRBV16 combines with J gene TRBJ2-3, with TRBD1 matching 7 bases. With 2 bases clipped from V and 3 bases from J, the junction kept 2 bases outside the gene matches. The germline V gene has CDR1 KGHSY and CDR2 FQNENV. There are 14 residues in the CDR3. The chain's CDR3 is CASSQNRGTDTQYF. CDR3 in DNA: TGTGCCAGCAGCCAAAACAGGGGAACAGATACGCAGTATTTT. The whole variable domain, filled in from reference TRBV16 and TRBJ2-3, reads GEEVAQTPKHLVRGEGQKAKLYCAPIKGHSYVFWYQQVLKNEFKFLISFQNENVFDETGMPKERFSAKCLPNSPCSLEIQATKLEDSAVYFCASSQNRGTDTQYFGPGTRLTVL.

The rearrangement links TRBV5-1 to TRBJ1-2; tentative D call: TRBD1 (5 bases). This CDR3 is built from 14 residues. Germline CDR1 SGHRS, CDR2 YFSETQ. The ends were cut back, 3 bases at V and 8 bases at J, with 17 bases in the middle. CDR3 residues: CASSSGTQAVGYTF. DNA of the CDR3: TGCGCCAGCAGCTCCGGGACCCAAGCTGTCGGCTACACCTTC.

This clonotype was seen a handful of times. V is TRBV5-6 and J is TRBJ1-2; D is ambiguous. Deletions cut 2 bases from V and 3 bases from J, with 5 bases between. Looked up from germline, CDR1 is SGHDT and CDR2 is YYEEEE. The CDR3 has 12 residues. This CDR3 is CASSFSDYGYTF. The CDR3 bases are TGTGCCAGCAGCTTTTCGGACTATGGCTACACCTTC. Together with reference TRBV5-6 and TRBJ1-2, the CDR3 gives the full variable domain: DAGVTQSPTHLIKTRGQQVTLRCSPKSGHDTVSWYQQALGQGPQFIFQYYEEEERQRGNFPDRFSGHQFPNYSSELNVNALLLGDSALYLCASSFSDYGYTFGSGTRLTVV.

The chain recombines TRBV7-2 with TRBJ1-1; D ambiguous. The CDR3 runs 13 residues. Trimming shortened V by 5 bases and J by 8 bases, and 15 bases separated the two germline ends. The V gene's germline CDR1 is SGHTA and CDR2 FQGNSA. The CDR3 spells CASSRYLAGEAFF. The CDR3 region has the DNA TGTGCCAGCAGCCGATACCTTGCTGGGGAAGCTTTCTTT.

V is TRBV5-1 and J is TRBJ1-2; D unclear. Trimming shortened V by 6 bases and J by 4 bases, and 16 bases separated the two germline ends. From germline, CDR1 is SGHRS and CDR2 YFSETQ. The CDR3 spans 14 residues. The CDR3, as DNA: TGCGCCAGCACCCATGGGAGTCGGGGCTATGGCTACACCTTC. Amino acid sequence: CASTHGSRGYGYTF.

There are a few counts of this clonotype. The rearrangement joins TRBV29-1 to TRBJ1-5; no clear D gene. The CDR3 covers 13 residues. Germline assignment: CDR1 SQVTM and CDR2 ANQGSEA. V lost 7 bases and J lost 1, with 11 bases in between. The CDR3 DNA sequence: TGCAGCGCCATAGGCGGAAGCAATCAGCCCCAGCATTTT. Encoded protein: CSAIGGSNQPQHF.

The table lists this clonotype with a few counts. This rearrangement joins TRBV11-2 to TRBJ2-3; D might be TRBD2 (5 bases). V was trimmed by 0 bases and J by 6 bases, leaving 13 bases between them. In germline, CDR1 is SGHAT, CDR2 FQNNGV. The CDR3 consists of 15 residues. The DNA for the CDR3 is TGTGCCAGCAGCTTAGACTGGACCGGGGAGGATACGCAGTATTTT. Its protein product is CASSLDWTGEDTQYF.

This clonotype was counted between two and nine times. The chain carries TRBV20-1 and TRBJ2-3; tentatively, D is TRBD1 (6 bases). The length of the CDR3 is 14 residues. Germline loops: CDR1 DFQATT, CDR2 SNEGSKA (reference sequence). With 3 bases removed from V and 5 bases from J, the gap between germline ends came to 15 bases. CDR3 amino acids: CSASNTGQGDTQYF. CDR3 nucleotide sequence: TGCAGTGCTAGTAACACAGGGCAAGGAGATACGCAGTATTTT.

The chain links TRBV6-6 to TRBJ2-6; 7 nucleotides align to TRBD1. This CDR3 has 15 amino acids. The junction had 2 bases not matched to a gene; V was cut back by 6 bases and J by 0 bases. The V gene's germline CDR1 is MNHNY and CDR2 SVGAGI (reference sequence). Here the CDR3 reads CASRGTDSGANVLTF. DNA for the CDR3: TGTGCCAGCAGGGGGACAGACTCTGGGGCCAACGTCCTGACTTTC.

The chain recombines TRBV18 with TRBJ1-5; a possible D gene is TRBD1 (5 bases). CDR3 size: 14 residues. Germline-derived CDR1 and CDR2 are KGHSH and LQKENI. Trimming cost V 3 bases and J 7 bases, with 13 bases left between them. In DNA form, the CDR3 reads TGTGCCAGCTCACCGGACGGGGGGAAACAGCCCCAGCATTTT. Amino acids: CASSPDGGKQPQHF.

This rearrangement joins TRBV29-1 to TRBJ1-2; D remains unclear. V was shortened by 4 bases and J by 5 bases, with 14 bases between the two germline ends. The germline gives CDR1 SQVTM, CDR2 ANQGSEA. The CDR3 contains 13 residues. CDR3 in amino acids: CSVGEPTPYGYTF. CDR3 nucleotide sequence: TGCAGCGTTGGAGAGCCGACCCCTTATGGCTACACCTTC.

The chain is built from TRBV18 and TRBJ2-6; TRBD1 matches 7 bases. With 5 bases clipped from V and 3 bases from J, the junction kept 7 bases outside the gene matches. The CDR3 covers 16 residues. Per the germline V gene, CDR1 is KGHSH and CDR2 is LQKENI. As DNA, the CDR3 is TGTGCCAGCTCAACAACAGGGGTAGATGGGGCCAACGTCCTGACTTTC. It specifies CASSTTGVDGANVLTF.

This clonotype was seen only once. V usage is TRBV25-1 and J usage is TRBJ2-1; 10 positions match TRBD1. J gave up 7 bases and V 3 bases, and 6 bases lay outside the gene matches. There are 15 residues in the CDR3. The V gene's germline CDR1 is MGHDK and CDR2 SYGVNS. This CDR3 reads CASSDPGQGMNEQFF. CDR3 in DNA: TGTGCCAGCAGTGACCCGGGACAGGGGATGAATGAGCAGTTCTTC.

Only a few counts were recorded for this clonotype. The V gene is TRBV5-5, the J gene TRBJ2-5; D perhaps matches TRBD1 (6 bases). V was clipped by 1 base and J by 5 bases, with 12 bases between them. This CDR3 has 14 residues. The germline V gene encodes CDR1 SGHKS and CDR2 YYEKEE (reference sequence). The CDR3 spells CASSLWGRSETQYF. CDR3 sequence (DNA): TGTGCCAGCAGCTTGTGGGGGCGGTCGGAGACCCAGTACTTC.

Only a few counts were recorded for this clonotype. The CDR3 bases are TGTGCCAGCAGCCTAAGCGGGACAATCCGAAACACAGATACGCAGTATTTT. As protein: CASSLSGTIRNTDTQYF. The rearrangement joins TRBV11-1 to TRBJ2-3; the D gene is possibly TRBD2 (7 bases). The CDR3 extends over 17 amino acids. Looked up from germline, CDR1 is SGHAT and CDR2 is FQDESV (reference sequence). V dropped 5 bases and J dropped 2 bases, with 20 bases sitting between them.

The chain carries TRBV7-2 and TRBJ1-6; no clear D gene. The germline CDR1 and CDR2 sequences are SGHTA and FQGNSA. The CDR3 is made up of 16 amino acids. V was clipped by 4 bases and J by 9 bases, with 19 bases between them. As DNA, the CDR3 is TGTGCCAGCAGCTCCCCTCGGGGAGGGAAAGGTTCACCCCTCCACTTT. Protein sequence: CASSSPRGGKGSPLHF.

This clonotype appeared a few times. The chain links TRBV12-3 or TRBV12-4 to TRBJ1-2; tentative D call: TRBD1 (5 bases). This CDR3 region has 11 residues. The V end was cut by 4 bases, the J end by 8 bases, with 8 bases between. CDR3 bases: TGTGCCAGCAGTTGGAGGGGAGGCTACACCTTC. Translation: CASSWRGGYTF.

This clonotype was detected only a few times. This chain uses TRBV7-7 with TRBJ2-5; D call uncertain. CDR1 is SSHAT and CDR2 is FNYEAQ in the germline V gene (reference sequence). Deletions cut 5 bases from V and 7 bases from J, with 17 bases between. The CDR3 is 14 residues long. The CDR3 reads CASSPRAGHGTQYF. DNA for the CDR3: TGTGCCAGCAGCCCCCGGGCTGGGCATGGGACCCAGTACTTC.

The CDR3 DNA is TGTGCCAGCAGCAGCACGGGACAGGGGCTCGGAAACACCATATATTTT. Translated, it gives CASSSTGQGLGNTIYF. The chain uses TRBV6-5 and TRBJ1-3; 10 bases are shared with TRBD1. The CDR3 is made up of 16 amino acids. After removal of 6 bases from V and 4 bases from J, the junction contained 9 bases not matched to a gene. Germline V gene lookup returns CDR1 MNHEY and CDR2 SVGAGI.

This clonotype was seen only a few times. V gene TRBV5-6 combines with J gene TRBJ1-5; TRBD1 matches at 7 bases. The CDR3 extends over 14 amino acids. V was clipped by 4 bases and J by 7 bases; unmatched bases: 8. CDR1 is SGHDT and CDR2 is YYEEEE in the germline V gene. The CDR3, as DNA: TGTGCCAGCAGCCAGGGGGGGAGCGGGCAGCCCCAGCATTTT. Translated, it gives CASSQGGSGQPQHF.

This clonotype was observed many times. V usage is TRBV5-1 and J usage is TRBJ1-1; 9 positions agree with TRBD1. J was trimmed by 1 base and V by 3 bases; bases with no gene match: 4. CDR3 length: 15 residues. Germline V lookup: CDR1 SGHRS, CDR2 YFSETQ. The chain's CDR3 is CASSWTGVGNTEAFF. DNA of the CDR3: TGCGCCAGCAGCTGGACAGGGGTGGGGAACACTGAAGCTTTCTTT.